This TCR beta chain originates from a study of read filtering for tumor transcriptome and immune sequencing. Study outcomes and limitations: Even smaller IR-seq throughput identified most shared clonotypes. Single-read clonotypes: 80% to 90% of IR-seq clonotypes (about 3.5% of reads), 74.6% of RNA-seq clonotypes (roughly 43% of reads).

There are 13 residues in the CDR3. Germline values: CDR1 MNHNS, CDR2 SASEGT. Trimming removed 8 bases at V and 1 base at J, with 11 bases between. Of note for this clonotype: Its antigen is unidentified.

Molecular barcoded adaptors covering alpha/delta and beta/gamma chains were used on about 390 ng RNA. Via MiXCR, TCRdb re-called the reads, giving one row per CDR3 protein. The sample holds 43,000 or so distinct CDR3 sequences, around 19% seen once. The specimen was a population of CD138-negative cells sorted from bone marrow. V is TRBV6-1 and J is TRBJ1-1; tentative D call: TRBD1 (5 bases). The receptor's source is a donor aged 40 or over with multiple myeloma. Here the CDR3 reads CASGRAWNTEAFF. CDR3 DNA sequence: TGTGCCAGCGGCAGGGCGTGGAACACTGAAGCTTTCTTT.